This record concerns one TCR beta chain sequence. Its antigen is unknown. Base qualities are missing; no much larger clone stands one base away. CDR1 and CDR2 are drawn from the germline V gene: SGHTA, FQGNSA. V ends up 1 base short and J 1 base short, with an unmatched junction base count of 5. The CDR3 runs 16 residues from the cysteine to the phenylalanine. Just CDR3 DNA is preserved here, 48 bases in frame from base 1. The data derive from a study of cytomegalovirus exposure and HLA in healthy donors (TCRdb year 2017). Notes on the research overall: A later analysis indicated that the 120 validation repertoires were generated on the platform also employed for the 666 repertoires of the first cohort. The aim of the study was to test whether cataloging public T cell receptors could identify signatures of past pathogen exposure. A separate validation cohort of 100 to 150 different subjects was used in addition to the roughly 620-subject first cohort. To predict cytomegalovirus infection status, the study brought together high-throughput TCR immunosequencing, statistical association of individual TCRs with disease status, and machine learning.

The donors belonged to the validation cohort of about 130 subjects, which was separate from the roughly 670-subject first cohort. The library was produced with the immunoSEQ multiplex PCR assay. The paper's data handling went like this. A statistical classification framework was built for diagnosing cytomegalovirus status from the catalog of TCR beta chain sequences. TCRdb took over this immuneACCESS table, retaining in-frame rearrangements with V and J assigned. Such tables are incomplete; in checked studies, under half of the missing clones stem from an unresolved V gene, and the remainder is unexplained. The V and J calls and clone size were taken over from that table, and D and trimming were inferred from the DNA. The sample data list just under 150,000 clones, and 87% of these were observed just once. The ten largest clonotypes hold 3.5% to 5.5% of the sample. What the authors observed across the whole study: The validation cohort had no HLA typing available for a later analysis, so co-occurrence within that cohort was assessed over all 130 or so repertoires. It was suggested by the authors that the approach could potentially be generalized to other disease states and immunological phenotypes. A total of some 180 TCR beta chains were listed by the study as associated with cytomegalovirus. Most TCR sequences were observed very rarely across donors, whereas some public TCRs were present in many individuals. In vitro tests confirmed that three of the cytomegalovirus-associated TCR beta chains recognize cytomegalovirus antigens. The classifier was reported to diagnose cytomegalovirus status with high specificity and sensitivity in both the original cohort and the validation cohort. In a later analysis, TCRs clustered in the first cohort were found to also tend to co-occur in the roughly 120 validation repertoires, with 85% to 95% of cluster scores above 0.

The TCR was taken from a man between 18 and 35 years old in good health and CMV-seropositive. The sequence joins TRBV7-2 to TRBJ2-3; 7 junctional bases match TRBD2. The sample taken for sequencing was PBMCs. CDR3 loop: CASSLGGGGGTDTQYF. The DNA is as follows: TGTGCCAGCAGCTTAGGGGGCGGGGGTGGCACAGATACGCAGTATTTT.